These 2 T cell receptor beta chains originate from one sample sequenced in a study of blood T cell repertoires in COVID-19. The repertoire was sequenced with immunoSEQ multiplex PCR; TCRdb's copy has only in-frame clones and lacks some. The table includes 200,000 to 250,000 clones, approximately 91% detected once. Material: peripheral blood. The receptor set was obtained from a man aged 55 to 70 who had recovered from COVID-19.

The chain carries TRBV6-2 or TRBV6-3 and TRBJ1-2; TRBD1 matches at 10 bases. V trimming: 6 bases; J trimming: 4 bases; junction bases outside the gene matches: 11. Per the germline V gene, CDR1 is MNHEY and CDR2 is SVGEGT. This CDR3 is built from 16 residues. As DNA, the CDR3 is TGTGCCAGCAGCCCTACTCGGACAGGGGGAGTCTATGGCTACACCTTC. Residues: CASSPTRTGGVYGYTF.

The chain has TRBV19 and TRBJ2-5, with D perhaps matching TRBD2 (5 bases). Germline V lookup: CDR1 LNHDA, CDR2 SQIVND (reference sequence). This CDR3 contains 13 residues. Trimming took off 5 bases at V and 2 bases at J, with 9 bases between the two ends. The CDR3, as DNA: TGTGCCAGTAGTTCCCCGGGACAAGAGACCCAGTACTTC. This gives the protein CASSSPGQETQYF.